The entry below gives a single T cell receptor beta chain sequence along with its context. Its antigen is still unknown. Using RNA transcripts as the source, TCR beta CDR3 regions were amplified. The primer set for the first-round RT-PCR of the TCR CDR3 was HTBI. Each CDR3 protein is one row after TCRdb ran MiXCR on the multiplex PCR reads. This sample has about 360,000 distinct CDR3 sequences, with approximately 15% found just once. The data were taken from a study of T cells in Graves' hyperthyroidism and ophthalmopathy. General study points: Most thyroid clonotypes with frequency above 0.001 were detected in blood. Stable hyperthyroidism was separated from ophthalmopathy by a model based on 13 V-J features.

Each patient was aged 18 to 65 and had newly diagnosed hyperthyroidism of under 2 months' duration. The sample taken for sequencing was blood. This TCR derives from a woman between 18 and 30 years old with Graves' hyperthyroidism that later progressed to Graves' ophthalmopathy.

CDR3 sequence: CASSLEGTLANRAYF. The CDR3 bases are TGTGCCAGCAGCTTAGAAGGGACCCTTGCGAATCGAGCGTACTTC. The chain carries TRBV7-2 and TRBJ2-7; either TRBD1 or TRBD2 may fit D (5 bases each). The CDR3 length is 15 residues. The germline V gene encodes CDR1 SGHTA and CDR2 FQGNSA. Trimming removed 1 base from V and 12 bases from J, with 22 bases in between. Filled out from reference TRBV7-2 and TRBJ2-7, the complete variable domain reads GAGVSQSPSNKVTEKGKDVELRCDPISGHTALYWYRQSLGQGLEFLIYFQGNSAPDKSGLPSDRFSAERTGGSVSTLTIQRTQQEDSAVYLCASSLEGTLANRAYFGPGTRLTVT.